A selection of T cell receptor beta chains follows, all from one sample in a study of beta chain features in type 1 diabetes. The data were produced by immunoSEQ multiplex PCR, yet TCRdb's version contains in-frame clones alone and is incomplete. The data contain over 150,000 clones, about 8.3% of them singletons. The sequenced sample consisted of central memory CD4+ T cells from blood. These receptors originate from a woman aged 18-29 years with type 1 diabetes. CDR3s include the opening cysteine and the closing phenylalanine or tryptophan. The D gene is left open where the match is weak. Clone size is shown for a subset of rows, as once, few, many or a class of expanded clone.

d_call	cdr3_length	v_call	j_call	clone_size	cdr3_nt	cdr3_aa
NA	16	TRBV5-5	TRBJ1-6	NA	TGTGCCAGCAGCTTGGACGGACAGCCTGCAAATTCACCCCTCCACTTT	CASSLDGQPANSPLHF
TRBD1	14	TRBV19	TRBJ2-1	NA	TGTGCCAGTAGTAACGGACAGGGTTGGGTCGAGCAGTTCTTC	CASSNGQGWVEQFF
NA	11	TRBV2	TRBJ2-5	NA	TGTGCCAGCCTAGTAGGTCAGACCCAGTACTTC	CASLVGQTQYF
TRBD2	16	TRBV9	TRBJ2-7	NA	TGTGCCAGCAGCTCGGGGGGAGGGCCTAGCTCCTACGAGCAGTACTTC	CASSSGGGPSSYEQYF
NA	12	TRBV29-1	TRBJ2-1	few	TGCAGCGTTGAAGGTAACTACAATGAGCAGTTCTTC	CSVEGNYNEQFF
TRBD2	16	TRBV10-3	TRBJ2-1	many	TGTGCCATCAGTCCCCTCGGACTAGCGGCCGACAATGAGCAGTTCTTC	CAISPLGLAADNEQFF
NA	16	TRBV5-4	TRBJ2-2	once	TGTGCCAGCAGCTTGGGGCAGGACATGAACACCGGGGAGCTGTTTTTT	CASSLGQDMNTGELFF
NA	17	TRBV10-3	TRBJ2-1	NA	TGTGCCATCAGTGAGTCAACCGTGCTAGGAGGTTCGAATGAGCAGTTCTTC	CAISESTVLGGSNEQFF
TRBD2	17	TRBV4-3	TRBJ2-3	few	TGCGCCAGCAGCCAAGATAATCTAGCGGGAGGCGCTGATACGCAGTATTTT	CASSQDNLAGGADTQYF
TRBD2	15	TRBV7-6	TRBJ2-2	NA	TGTGCCAGCAGCACGGGGGGGGCTAACACCGGGGAGCTGTTTTTT	CASSTGGANTGELFF
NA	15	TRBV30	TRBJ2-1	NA	TGTGCCTGGAGTATCCCCCCAGAGGGCGTCTATGAGCAGTTCTTC	CAWSIPPEGVYEQFF
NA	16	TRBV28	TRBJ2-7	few	TGTGCCAGCACCCCCCGCGGGAAGGGCAGCGGCCCCGAGCAGTACTTC	CASTPRGKGSGPEQYF
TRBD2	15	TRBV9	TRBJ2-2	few	TGTGCCAGCAGCGTCAGCGGGGGATTTCCCGGGGAGCTGTTTTTT	CASSVSGGFPGELFF
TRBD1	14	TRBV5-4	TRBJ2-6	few	TGTGCCAGCGGGGACAGATCTGGGGCCAACGTCCTGACTTTC	CASGDRSGANVLTF
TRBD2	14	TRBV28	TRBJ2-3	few	TGTGCCAGCAGCCCGCCGGGGGGAGGAGATACGCAGTATTTT	CASSPPGGGDTQYF
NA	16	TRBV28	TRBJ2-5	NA	TGTGCCAGCAGCCCTAGGCGCGGCAACTACCAAGAGACCCAGTACTTC	CASSPRRGNYQETQYF
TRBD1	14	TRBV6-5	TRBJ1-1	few	TGTGCCAGCAGTTCGGGACAGTTGAACACTGAAGCTTTCTTT	CASSSGQLNTEAFF
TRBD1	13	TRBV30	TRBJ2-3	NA	TGTGCCTGGAGTGCGACAGGGGCAGATACGCAGTATTTT	CAWSATGADTQYF
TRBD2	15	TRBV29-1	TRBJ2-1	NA	TGCAGCGTCATCGTTACGGGGGGGCGGCGTAATGAGCAGTTCTTC	CSVIVTGGRRNEQFF
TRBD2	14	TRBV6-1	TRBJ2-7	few	TGTGCCAGCAGTGAGGGAGGGACTTCCTACGAGCAGTACTTC	CASSEGGTSYEQYF
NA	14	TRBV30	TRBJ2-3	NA	TGTGCCTGGAGTCCGGGGTTTGGGGCAGATACGCAGTATTTT	CAWSPGFGADTQYF
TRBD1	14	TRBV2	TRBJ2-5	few	TGTGCCAGCAGTGGGGCAGGGGGTACGGAGACCCAGTACTTC	CASSGAGGTETQYF
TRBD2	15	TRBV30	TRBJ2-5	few	TGTGCCTGGACCAGAGGACTAGCGGGGGGGGAGACCCAGTACTTC	CAWTRGLAGGETQYF
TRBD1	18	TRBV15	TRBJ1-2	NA	TGTGCCACCAGCAGAGGAACCGGGACAGGGGGCCAACTCTATGGCTACACCTTC	CATSRGTGTGGQLYGYTF